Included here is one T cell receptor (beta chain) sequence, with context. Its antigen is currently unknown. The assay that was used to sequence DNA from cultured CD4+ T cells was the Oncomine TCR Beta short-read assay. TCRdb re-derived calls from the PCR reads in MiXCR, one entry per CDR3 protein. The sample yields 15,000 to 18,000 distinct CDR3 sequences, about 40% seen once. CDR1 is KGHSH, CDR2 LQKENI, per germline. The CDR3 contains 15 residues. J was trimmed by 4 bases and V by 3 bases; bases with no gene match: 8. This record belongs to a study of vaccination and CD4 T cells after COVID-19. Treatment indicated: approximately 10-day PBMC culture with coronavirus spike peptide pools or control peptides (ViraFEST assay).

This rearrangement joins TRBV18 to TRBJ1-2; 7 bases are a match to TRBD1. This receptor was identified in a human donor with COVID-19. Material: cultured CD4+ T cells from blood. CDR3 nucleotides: TGTGCCAGCTCACCCCTTACAGGGGAGAGCTATGGCTACACCTTC. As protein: CASSPLTGESYGYTF.